These 14 T cell receptor beta chains originate from one sample sequenced in a study of T cell responses to AZD1222 COVID-19 vaccine. Only in-frame clones appear in the TCRdb table, and some are missing; sequencing was by immunoSEQ multiplex PCR. The sample yields 85,000 to 130,000 clones, 70% to 90% seen once. Sequencing used peripheral blood, obtained on day 0 of AZD1222 vaccination. The receptors shown here come from an adult in good health.

This chain uses TRBV4-1 with TRBJ1-2; 10 nucleotides line up with TRBD1. Germline trimming cut 1 base from V and 8 bases from J; bases unmatched to any gene: 4. From germline, CDR1 is MGHRA and CDR2 YSYEKL. This CDR3 has 14 amino acids. CDR3 loop: CASSQGGTGDGYTF. CDR3 coding DNA: TGCGCCAGCAGCCAAGGAGGGACAGGGGACGGCTACACCTTC.

This chain's CDR3 is CASTLGGATAYNSPLHF. CDR3 in DNA: TGTGCCAGCACGCTCGGGGGGGCAACGGCCTATAATTCACCCCTCCACTTT. This chain joins TRBV5-4 and TRBJ1-6, with TRBD1 as a possible D gene (6 bases). The germline V and J ends were trimmed by 6 bases and 2 bases, with 18 bases remaining between them. Germline V CDR1 and CDR2: SGHNT, YYREEE (reference sequence). The CDR3 consists of 17 residues.

The V and J genes are TRBV27 and TRBJ2-1, with 7 nucleotides matching TRBD2. The CDR3 is made up of 16 amino acids. The V segment lost 5 bases and the J segment 0 bases; nucleotides outside the gene matches: 7. Per germline, CDR1 MNHEY and CDR2 SMNVEV (reference sequence). CDR3 bases: TGTGCCAGCAGTACTAGCGCCCGAAGCTCCTACAATGAGCAGTTCTTC. It encodes CASSTSARSSYNEQFF.

The V call is TRBV27, the J call TRBJ2-7, with TRBD2 matching 12 bases. Germline V gene lookup returns CDR1 MNHEY and CDR2 SMNVEV (reference sequence). The ends lost 5 bases at V and 4 bases at J; junction bases unmatched: 0. The CDR3 length is 13 residues. The CDR3 DNA is TGTGCCAGCAGTCTAGCGGGAGGGTACGAGCAGTACTTC. As protein: CASSLAGGYEQYF.

This rearrangement joins TRBV19 to TRBJ1-2; a weak D match, TRBD1 (5 bases). The V end lost 11 bases, the J end lost 4 bases, and 17 bases lay between the germline ends. This CDR3 has 13 residues. The V gene's germline CDR1 is LNHDA and CDR2 SQIVND (reference sequence). The CDR3 reads CASYPGGTYGYTF. The CDR3 DNA reads TGTGCCTCCTACCCCGGGGGGACCTATGGCTACACCTTC.

The table lists this clone with a count of one. The DNA of the CDR3 is TGTGCCAGCAGCTCCCCGAATTCCGAAAAACTGTTTTTT. Amino acids: CASSSPNSEKLFF. V is TRBV7-9 and J is TRBJ1-4; D gene ambiguous. CDR3 length: 13 residues. Trimming removed 4 bases at V and 8 bases at J, with 11 bases between. Germline CDR1 SEHNR, CDR2 FQNEAQ (reference sequence). Drawing the rest from reference TRBV7-9 and TRBJ1-4, the complete variable domain is DTGVSQNPRHKITKRGQNVTFRCDPISEHNRLYWYRQTLGQGPEFLTYFQNEAQLEKSRLLSDRFSAERPKGSFSTLEIQRTEQGDSAMYLCASSSPNSEKLFFGSGTQLSVL.

This chain links TRBV25-1 with TRBJ1-1; 7 bases line up with TRBD1. This CDR3 region has 14 residues. Germline V gives CDR1 MGHDK, CDR2 SYGVNS. Trimming cost V 7 bases and J 5 bases; bases outside gene matches: 10. The chain's CDR3 is CASTYRGGGTEAFF. CDR3 sequence (DNA): TGTGCCAGCACCTACAGGGGCGGTGGGACTGAAGCTTTCTTT.

This chain joins TRBV7-9 and TRBJ1-5, with 7 positions matching TRBD1. Germline values: CDR1 SEHNR, CDR2 FQNEAQ (reference sequence). The CDR3 is 15 amino acids. V lost 5 bases, J lost 4 bases, and 8 bases stayed unmatched. The CDR3 DNA reads as TGTGCCAGCAGCCCCCAGGGGGGCCTGAATCAGCCCCAGCATTTT. Translation: CASSPQGGLNQPQHF.

This clone appeared a single time. The chain recombines TRBV5-1 with TRBJ2-7; unclear D gene. In germline, CDR1 is SGHRS, CDR2 YFSETQ. Trimming removed 0 bases from V and 3 bases from J, with 19 bases in between. The CDR3 is 17 residues long. The CDR3 loop is CASSLGPSGHLNYEQYF. The CDR3 DNA is TGCGCCAGCAGCTTGGGTCCATCGGGCCATTTGAACTACGAGCAGTACTTC.

The chain carries TRBV30 and TRBJ1-6; D is undetermined. The germline V and J ends were trimmed by 0 bases and 4 bases, with 7 bases remaining between them. Germline V CDR1 and CDR2: GTSNPN, SVGIG (reference sequence). The CDR3 has 14 residues. The CDR3 bases are TGTGCCTGGAGTGTCACAGCATATAATTCACCCCTCCACTTT. It translates to CAWSVTAYNSPLHF.

The gene calls are TRBV6-5 and TRBJ1-2; TRBD1 matches at 7 bases. V lost 4 bases and J lost 4; bases outside the gene matches: 9. Germline V CDR1 and CDR2: MNHEY, SVGAGI. The CDR3 contains 15 residues. CDR3 region: CASSSLRQGGYGYTF. The DNA of the CDR3 is TGTGCCAGCAGTTCTCTCAGACAGGGTGGCTATGGCTACACCTTC.

In this sample, this clone turned up a few times. The chain joins TRBV27 to TRBJ1-1; D might be TRBD1 (6 bases). The CDR3 has 14 residues. V was clipped by 5 bases and J by 5 bases, with 15 bases between them. In germline, CDR1 is MNHEY, CDR2 SMNVEV (reference sequence). The CDR3 region is CASSLQRGGTEAFF. The CDR3, as DNA: TGTGCCAGCAGTCTCCAAAGGGGGGGAACTGAAGCTTTCTTT.

The chain has TRBV29-1 and TRBJ2-5; 13 bases match TRBD2. V lost 4 bases to trimming and J lost 5 bases; unmatched junction nucleotides: 1. This CDR3 has 13 amino acids. Germline CDR1 is SQVTM and CDR2 is ANQGSEA. CDR3 loop: CSVGLAGGETQYF. The CDR3 DNA is TGCAGCGTTGGACTAGCGGGGGGCGAGACCCAGTACTTC.

The rearrangement uses TRBV18 and TRBJ1-5; the D gene is possibly TRBD1 (5 bases). Germline V lookup: CDR1 KGHSH, CDR2 LQKENI. The CDR3 is 14 amino acids. V was trimmed by 4 bases and J by 7 bases, leaving 14 bases between them. CDR3 nucleotides: TGTGCCAGCTCACGAGGGGCTTTGGGGCAGCCCCAGCATTTT. Its protein is CASSRGALGQPQHF.